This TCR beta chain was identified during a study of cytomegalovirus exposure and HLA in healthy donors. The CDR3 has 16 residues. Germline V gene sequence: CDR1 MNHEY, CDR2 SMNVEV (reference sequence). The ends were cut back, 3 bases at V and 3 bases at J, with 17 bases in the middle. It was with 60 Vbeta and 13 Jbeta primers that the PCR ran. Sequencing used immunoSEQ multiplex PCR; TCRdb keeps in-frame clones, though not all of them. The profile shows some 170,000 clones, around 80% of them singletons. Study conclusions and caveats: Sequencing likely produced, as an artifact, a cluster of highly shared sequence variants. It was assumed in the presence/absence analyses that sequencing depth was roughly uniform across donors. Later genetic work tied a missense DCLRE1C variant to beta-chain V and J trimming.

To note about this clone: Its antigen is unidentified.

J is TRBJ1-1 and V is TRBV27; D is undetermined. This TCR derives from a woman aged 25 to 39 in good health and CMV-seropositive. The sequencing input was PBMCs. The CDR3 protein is CASSFYPKILDTEAFF. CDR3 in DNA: TGTGCCAGCAGTTTCTACCCGAAAATCCTCGACACTGAAGCTTTCTTT.